The next 5 T cell receptor beta chains were all read from a single sample in a study of OX40 agonist ivuxolimab in advanced cancers. The repertoire was sequenced with immunoSEQ multiplex PCR; TCRdb's copy has only in-frame clones and lacks some. The table shows some 45,000 clones, with approximately 80% occurring only once. This specimen was CD4+ or CD8+ T cells sorted from blood, taken in a trial of the OX40 agonist ivuxolimab. These receptors came from an adult with an advanced solid tumor such as melanoma, head and neck, liver or kidney cancer.

The chain recombines TRBV6-5 with TRBJ1-2; 10 nucleotides match TRBD1. Losses at the gene ends were 0 bases for V and 8 bases for J; bases not matched to a gene: 9. Germline values: CDR1 MNHEY, CDR2 SVGAGI. This CDR3 spans 16 amino acids. The CDR3 sequence is CASSYSGQGGLLGYTF. Written as DNA, the CDR3 is TGTGCCAGCAGTTACTCCGGACAGGGGGGTCTATTAGGCTACACCTTC.

In this sample, this clone turned up once. V is TRBV7-6 and J is TRBJ2-7, with no clear D. V was cut by 1 base and J by 6 bases, with 13 bases left in between. The germline gives CDR1 SGHVS, CDR2 FNYEAQ. The CDR3 spans 14 residues. CDR3 DNA sequence: TGTGCCAGCAGCTTAGAGGTTCGACCAGCCGAGCAGTACTTC. Residues: CASSLEVRPAEQYF. Using reference TRBV7-6 and TRBJ2-7 for the parts outside the CDR3, the full variable domain is GAGVSQSPRYKVTKRGQDVALRCDPISGHVSLYWYRQALGQGPEFLTYFNYEAQQDKSGLPNDRFSAERPEGSISTLTIQRTEQRDSAMYRCASSLEVRPAEQYFGPGTRLTVT.

The CDR3 reads CASSVVGLGGTDTQYF. Written as DNA, the CDR3 is TGTGCCAGCAGCGTAGTGGGCCTCGGTGGCACAGATACGCAGTATTTT. This rearrangement joins TRBV9 to TRBJ2-3, with unresolved D. CDR1 and CDR2 (germline): SGDLS, YYNGEE. V lost 0 bases and J lost 1, with 12 bases in between. The CDR3 contains 16 residues.

The J gene is TRBJ2-7, the V gene TRBV29-1; 12 bases are a match to TRBD2. Germline CDR1 SQVTM, CDR2 ANQGSEA. This CDR3 spans 16 amino acids. V was clipped by 5 bases and J by 4 bases; unmatched bases: 12. CDR3 bases: TGCAGCGTTAAAGGGGGAGGGACTAGCGGGCCTTACGAGCAGTACTTC. This codes for CSVKGGGTSGPYEQYF.

The CDR3 is CASSSAVGSGANVLTF. The DNA of the CDR3 is TGTGCCAGCAGTTCCGCAGTGGGGAGCGGGGCCAACGTCCTGACTTTC. The chain uses TRBV7-9 and TRBJ2-6; a weak D match, TRBD2 (5 bases). The CDR3 runs to 16 residues. Deletions cut 6 bases from V and 4 bases from J, with 16 bases between. Germline V lookup: CDR1 SEHNR, CDR2 FQNEAQ (reference sequence).